This T cell receptor (beta chain) was captured by sequencing in a study of T cell responses to AZD1222 COVID-19 vaccine. Study outcomes and limitations: Unmutated variant regions are reportedly the target of nearly half of TCRs that are spike-specific. Seropositive AZD1222 recipients at baseline numbered only five or six. In a largely white British group with more females than males, clonal diversity was possibly underestimated.

This clone has more than one count but fewer than ten. Its antigen is not identified. Profiled with immunoSEQ multiplex PCR; TCRdb holds only in-frame clones, not every one. The data hold more than 95,000 clones, with about 89% observed a single time. The CDR3 sequence is 15 residues long. Germline V gene lookup returns CDR1 SGHAT and CDR2 FQNNGV. J gave up 2 bases and V 1 base, and 1 base lay outside the gene matches. V is TRBV11-2 and J is TRBJ2-1; 8 positions match TRBD2. This receptor was taken from an adult in good health. This specimen was peripheral blood, taken on day 0 of AZD1222 vaccination. The CDR3 DNA is TGTGCCAGCAGCTTAGCCGGGGGGGCCTACAATGAGCAGTTCTTC. Its translation: CASSLAGGAYNEQFF.